The 24 T cell receptor beta chains listed next were all sequenced from one sample in a study of cytomegalovirus exposure and HLA in healthy donors. The PCR ran on 60 Vbeta and 13 Jbeta primers. Generated by immunoSEQ multiplex PCR, the TCRdb table keeps only in-frame clones and is missing some. The table includes around 140,000 clones, around 78% detected once. The material sequenced was PBMCs. The source is a woman aged 18-29 years in good health and CMV-seronegative.

This clone has just a few counts. The chain is built from TRBV7-9 and TRBJ2-1; D is possibly TRBD2 (5 bases). Trimming stripped 8 bases from V and 3 bases from J, with 17 bases between. CDR1 and CDR2 (germline): SEHNR, FQNEAQ (reference sequence). CDR3 length equals 15 residues. CDR3 sequence reads: CASLARDSFYNEQFF. CDR3 nucleotide sequence: TGTGCCAGCCTGGCCCGGGATTCCTTCTACAATGAGCAGTTCTTC.

V is TRBV19 and J is TRBJ1-5; tentative D call: TRBD1 (6 bases). V lost 8 bases and J lost 4, with 21 bases in between. From germline, CDR1 is LNHDA and CDR2 SQIVND (reference sequence). This CDR3 is 16 amino acids long. CDR3 coding DNA: TGTGCCAGTGACCTATCAGCAGGGACACTGAATCAGCCCCAGCATTTT. The encoded protein is CASDLSAGTLNQPQHF.

The chain employs TRBV5-1 and TRBJ2-2, with D perhaps TRBD1 (5 bases). Germline-derived CDR1 and CDR2 are SGHRS and YFSETQ. The V end was cut by 1 base, the J end by 2 bases, with 9 bases between. The CDR3 loop spans 15 amino acids. CDR3 protein: CASSLQGTNTGELFF. The CDR3, as DNA: TGCGCCAGCAGCTTGCAGGGAACCAACACCGGGGAGCTGTTTTTT.

The chain employs TRBV6-6 and TRBJ2-2, with TRBD1 matching 8 bases. This CDR3 region has 16 residues. J lost 4 bases, V lost 7 bases, and 11 bases had no gene match. The V gene's germline CDR1 is MNHNY and CDR2 SVGAGI (reference sequence). CDR3 in amino acids: CASTNTRTGTTGELFF. The DNA for the CDR3 is TGTGCCAGCACCAACACCAGGACAGGGACCACCGGGGAGCTGTTTTTT.

V and J are TRBV6-5 and TRBJ2-1; the match to TRBD2 covers 9 bases. The germline gives CDR1 MNHEY, CDR2 SVGAGI. V shed 4 bases, J shed 5 bases, and the junction held 6 bases outside the gene matches. The CDR3 consists of 15 residues. The CDR3 coding sequence is TGTGCCAGCAGTTGGGGCGGGAGGGCCAACAATGAGCAGTTCTTC. Its protein product is CASSWGGRANNEQFF.

The chain joins TRBV5-6 to TRBJ2-7; 7 bases align to TRBD1. The germline gives CDR1 SGHDT, CDR2 YYEEEE. V lost 3 bases and J lost 7; bases outside the gene matches: 13. CDR3 length: 15 residues. For the CDR3, the DNA is TGTGCCAGCAGCTACGGACAGGCGTTACTACGGGAGCAGTACTTC. It yields the protein CASSYGQALLREQYF.

The chain links TRBV6-5 to TRBJ1-2; D remains unclear. Germline values: CDR1 MNHEY, CDR2 SVGAGI. This CDR3 is built from 14 residues. V gave up 5 bases and J gave up 3 bases, with 13 bases separating them. This chain's CDR3 is CASSRDSSYYGYTF. CDR3 nucleotide sequence: TGTGCCAGCAGTCGGGATTCTAGTTACTATGGCTACACCTTC.

The chain is built from TRBV29-1 and TRBJ1-3; D is unclear. Germline CDR1 and CDR2: SQVTM and ANQGSEA. With 1 base removed from V and 0 bases from J, the gap between germline ends came to 4 bases. The CDR3 loop spans 13 amino acids. The CDR3 DNA reads TGCAGCGTTGAAGTTCTCTCTGGAAACACCATATATTTT. It is translated as CSVEVLSGNTIYF.

The chain uses TRBV9 and TRBJ1-2; D not certain. CDR1 and CDR2 from the germline V gene are SGDLS and YYNGEE. V was shortened by 1 base and J by 4 bases, with 5 bases between the two germline ends. CDR3 length equals 12 residues. CDR3 amino acids: CASSVTGYGYTF. The CDR3 DNA follows: TGTGCCAGCAGCGTAACCGGCTATGGCTACACCTTC.

This clone was detected a few times. The chain is built from TRBV15 and TRBJ1-5; D gene ambiguous. This CDR3 has 13 residues. Germline-derived CDR1 and CDR2 are LNHNV and YYDKDF (reference sequence). V was pared by 3 bases and J by 3 bases, with 6 bases between. The CDR3 protein is CATSRDYNQPQHF. CDR3 nucleotides: TGTGCCACCAGCAGGGACTACAATCAGCCCCAGCATTTT.

The chain links TRBV10-1 to TRBJ1-2; D uncertain. In germline, CDR1 is WNHNN, CDR2 SYGVQD (reference sequence). The V end lost 4 bases, the J end lost 6 bases, and 15 bases lay between the germline ends. The length of the CDR3 is 14 residues. The CDR3 nucleotides read TGCGCCAGCAGTGGTAGCGATCCAGACGATGGCTACACCTTC. Amino acids: CASSGSDPDDGYTF.

The chain has TRBV29-1 and TRBJ2-1, with 8 bases that match TRBD2. This CDR3 comprises 12 residues. The V segment lost 5 bases and the J segment 4 bases; nucleotides outside the gene matches: 1. From germline, CDR1 is SQVTM and CDR2 ANQGSEA. This CDR3 is CSVKREYNEQFF. The CDR3, as DNA: TGCAGCGTTAAGCGGGAGTACAATGAGCAGTTCTTC.

The chain recombines TRBV4-1 with TRBJ2-7, with 8 bases aligning to TRBD1. Germline-derived CDR1 and CDR2 are MGHRA and YSYEKL. With 6 bases clipped from V and 2 bases from J, the junction kept 9 bases outside the gene matches. The CDR3 consists of 15 residues. The CDR3: CASRPGQELTYEQYF. The CDR3 region has the DNA TGCGCCAGCAGACCGGGACAGGAGTTGACCTACGAGCAGTACTTC.

V gene TRBV5-5 combines with J gene TRBJ2-1, with D perhaps TRBD1 (6 bases). The CDR3 runs 14 residues. In germline, CDR1 is SGHKS, CDR2 YYEKEE (reference sequence). V was pared by 5 bases and J by 8 bases, with 17 bases between. In nucleotides, the CDR3 is TGTGCCAGCAGATTCAGGGGTGGGAAGGATGAGCAGTTCTTC. Amino acids: CASRFRGGKDEQFF. Based on the CDR3 plus reference TRBV5-5 and TRBJ2-1, the full variable domain is DAGVTQSPTHLIKTRGQQVTLRCSPISGHKSVSWYQQVLGQGPQFIFQYYEKEERGRGNFPDRFSARQFPNYSSELNVNALLLGDSALYLCASRFRGGKDEQFFGPGTRLTVL.

This chain joins TRBV7-6 and TRBJ2-1, with 14 bases identical to TRBD2. In germline, CDR1 is SGHVS, CDR2 FNYEAQ. The CDR3 covers 17 residues. J was trimmed by 1 base and V by 5 bases; bases with no gene match: 4. Written as DNA, the CDR3 is TGTGCCAGCAGCCTGGGGACTAGCGGGAGTTCCTACAATGAGCAGTTCTTC. The encoded protein is CASSLGTSGSSYNEQFF.

This sequence joins TRBV6-1 and TRBJ1-2, with 9 bases that match TRBD1. CDR1 MNHNS and CDR2 SASEGT come from the germline V gene. The J segment lost 1 base and the V segment lost 4 bases, leaving 1 base of the junction unmatched. The CDR3 has 14 amino acids. The CDR3 sequence is CASSGTGVNYGYTF. As DNA, the CDR3 is TGTGCCAGCAGTGGGACAGGGGTTAACTATGGCTACACCTTC.

This chain connects TRBV5-1 to TRBJ1-1, with D hard to call. The V gene's germline CDR1 is SGHRS and CDR2 YFSETQ. This CDR3 is 14 amino acids long. V was trimmed by 0 bases and J by 1 base, leaving 7 bases between them. In DNA form, the CDR3 reads TGCGCCAGCAGCTTGGAGCCCGAGAACACTGAAGCTTTCTTT. This encodes CASSLEPENTEAFF.

This rearrangement joins TRBV15 to TRBJ1-1; 8 positions agree with TRBD1. The V and J ends lost 5 bases and 1 base, in that order; junction bases with no gene match: 6. CDR3 length: 15 residues. The germline CDR1 and CDR2 sequences are LNHNV and YYDKDF (reference sequence). CDR3 nucleotide sequence: TGTGCCACCAGCCCCCCAGGGACAGGGAACACTGAAGCTTTCTTT. This encodes CATSPPGTGNTEAFF.

The genes are TRBV5-1 and TRBJ2-3; 7 nucleotides line up with TRBD1. CDR3 length equals 16 residues. Germline V CDR1 and CDR2: SGHRS, YFSETQ. After removal of 2 bases from V and 5 bases from J, the junction contained 11 bases not matched to a gene. CDR3 region: CASSFVTGARRDTQYF. DNA of the CDR3: TGCGCCAGCAGCTTTGTAACAGGGGCGCGTAGAGATACGCAGTATTTT.

This clone appeared a single time. The chain recombines TRBV11-2 with TRBJ2-7; 10 positions match TRBD2. The CDR3 runs to 16 residues. Germline CDR1 SGHAT, CDR2 FQNNGV. With 5 bases clipped from V and 4 bases from J, the junction kept 11 bases outside the gene matches. The CDR3 loop reads CASSPTVEAGGYEQYF. The CDR3 region has the DNA TGTGCCAGCAGCCCCACAGTGGAAGCGGGAGGGTACGAGCAGTACTTC.

This clone counts as medium-sized. The V call is TRBV4-1, the J call TRBJ2-5; TRBD1 might be the D (5 bases). V was cut by 5 bases and J by 5 bases, with 15 bases left in between. This CDR3 has 14 amino acids. The germline V gene encodes CDR1 MGHRA and CDR2 YSYEKL. The CDR3 DNA reads as TGCGCCAGCAGCGACACAGGTTATGGGGAGACCCAGTACTTC. Amino acid sequence: CASSDTGYGETQYF.

The rearrangement links TRBV29-1 to TRBJ2-4; TRBD1 matches 10 bases. The CDR3 is made up of 14 amino acids. Germline assignment: CDR1 SQVTM and CDR2 ANQGSEA. The CDR3, as DNA: TGCTCTGGAAGCGGGGGACAGGGGAAAAACATTCAGTACTTC. Its translation: CSGSGGQGKNIQYF.

The V call is TRBV6-5, the J call TRBJ2-2, with TRBD2 matching over 13 bases. The V gene end was trimmed by 2 bases and the J gene end by 6 bases; junction bases not matched to a gene: 3. Germline-derived CDR1 and CDR2 are MNHEY and SVGAGI. This CDR3 is 16 amino acids long. CDR3 residues: CASSYPGTSGAGELFF. In DNA form, the CDR3 reads TGTGCCAGCAGTTACCCTGGGACTAGCGGGGCCGGGGAGCTGTTTTTT.

This clone was found a few times. The gene calls are TRBV25-1 and TRBJ2-2, with TRBD2 as a possible D gene (6 bases). Germline CDR1 and CDR2: MGHDK and SYGVNS. V was clipped by 1 base and J by 3 bases, with 9 bases between them. The CDR3 extends over 15 amino acids. For the CDR3, the DNA is TGTGCCAGCAGTGAATCCGGGACTTACACCGGGGAGCTGTTTTTT. It yields the protein CASSESGTYTGELFF.